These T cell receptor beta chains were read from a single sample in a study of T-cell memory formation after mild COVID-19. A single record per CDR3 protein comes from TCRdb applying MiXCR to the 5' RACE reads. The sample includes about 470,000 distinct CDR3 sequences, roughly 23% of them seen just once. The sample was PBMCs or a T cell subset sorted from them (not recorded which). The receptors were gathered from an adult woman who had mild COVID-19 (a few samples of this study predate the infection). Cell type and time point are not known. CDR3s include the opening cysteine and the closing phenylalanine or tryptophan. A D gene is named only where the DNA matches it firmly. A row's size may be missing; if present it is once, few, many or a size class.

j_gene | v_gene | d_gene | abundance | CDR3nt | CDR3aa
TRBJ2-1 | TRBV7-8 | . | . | TGTGCCAGCGGCTTAGCGCGGAGGGATGAGCAGTTCTTC | CASGLARRDEQFF
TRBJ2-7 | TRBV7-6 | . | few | TGTGCCAGCAGCTTAGTTCGGGGGAGCGGCTACGAGCAGTACTTC | CASSLVRGSGYEQYF
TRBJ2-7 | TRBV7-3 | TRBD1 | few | TGTGCCAGCAGCCGGACAGGGGGCGAAGGCTACGAGCAGTACTTC | CASSRTGGEGYEQYF
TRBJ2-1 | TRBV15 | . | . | TGTGCCACCAGCAGAGAGCTGTTGGTCCAAAGTAATGAGCAGTTCTTC | CATSRELLVQSNEQFF
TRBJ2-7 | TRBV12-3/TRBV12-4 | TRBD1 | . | TGTGCCAGCAGACGTACAGGGGAAAGTGCCTACGAGCAGTACTTC | CASRRTGESAYEQYF
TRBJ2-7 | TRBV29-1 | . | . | TGCAGCGTTGTAGAACAGAACTACGAGCAGTACTTC | CSVVEQNYEQYF
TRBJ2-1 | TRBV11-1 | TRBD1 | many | TGTGCCAGCAGCCGGACAGGGAACTTCTACAATGAGCAGTTCTTC | CASSRTGNFYNEQFF
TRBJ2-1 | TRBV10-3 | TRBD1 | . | TGTGCCATCAGTGATGAGGACAGGGGCAATGAGCAGTTCTTC | CAISDEDRGNEQFF
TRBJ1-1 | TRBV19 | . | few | TGTGCCAGTAGTGGGGGAAGGGCAAGGTCCTCGAACACTGAAGCTTTCTTT | CASSGGRARSSNTEAFF
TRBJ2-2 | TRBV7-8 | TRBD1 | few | TGTGCCAGCAGCTTAGTCAGGGGGACCGGGGAGCTGTTTTTT | CASSLVRGTGELFF
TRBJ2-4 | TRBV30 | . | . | TGTGCCTGGAGTTTCGGAGGGGCCAAAAACATTCAGTACTTC | CAWSFGGAKNIQYF
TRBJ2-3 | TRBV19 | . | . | TGTGCCAGTAGTATATCAGATACGCAGTATTTT | CASSISDTQYF
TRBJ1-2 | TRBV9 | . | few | TGTGCCAGCAGCGCCTCGAACTATGGCTACACCTTC | CASSASNYGYTF
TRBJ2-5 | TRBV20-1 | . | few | TGCAGTGCTTTTTTCCAAGGAGAGACCCAGTACTTC | CSAFFQGETQYF